This TCR beta chain came from a study of blood T cell repertoires in COVID-19. Study overall: Material from acute and convalescent COVID-19 was sourced from the United States, Italy and Spain. PBMCs, B-cell-depleted T cells, or T cells were the source of the cDNA or gDNA that made up the material.

V was pared by 4 bases and J by 1 base, with 6 bases of the junction left unmatched. This CDR3 contains 17 residues. Per the germline V gene, CDR1 is SGHRS and CDR2 is YFSETQ. Study processing details: From reference gene primer amplification, estimates of nucleated cell counts were derived. TCRdb's table, derived via immunoSEQ multiplex PCR, lists solely in-frame clones and lacks some. V, J and clone size were drawn from that table, and D and trimming were deduced from the DNA. The sample lists about 130,000 clones; about 88% were seen once. Specimen: peripheral blood. The TCR originated in a woman aged 80 or over with acute or convalescent COVID-19. The genes are TRBV5-1 and TRBJ2-3; 13 bases line up with TRBD2. The chain's CDR3 is CASSTRLAGGRTDTQYF. The CDR3, as DNA: TGCGCCAGCAGCACCCGACTAGCGGGGGGCCGCACAGATACGCAGTATTTT.